The clone carrying this T cell receptor beta chain was seen many times. Time point denoted: sample taken at primary tumor resection. The V segment lost 4 bases and the J segment 1 base; nucleotides outside the gene matches: 7. Germline V gene lookup returns CDR1 SGHRS and CDR2 YFSETQ. This CDR3 comprises 16 residues. TCRdb re-analysed the 5' RACE reads in MiXCR, keeping a single row per CDR3 protein. Of roughly 21,000 distinct CDR3 sequences in the sample, approximately 3% were seen once. These data come from a study of spatial heterogeneity in lung cancer. Sequenced here: PBMCs, sampled at surgery. The chain carries TRBV5-1 and TRBJ2-5; 10 bases fit TRBD1. The TCR was taken from a female donor with early-stage non-small cell lung cancer. The CDR3 bases are TGCGCCAGCAGCAATTCCGGGACAGGGGTCCAAGAGACCCAGTACTTC. Its protein is CASSNSGTGVQETQYF.